This entry lists 20 T cell receptor beta chains sequenced from one sample in a study of graft-versus-host responses after intestinal transplantation. Profiling relied on immunoSEQ multiplex PCR, and the TCRdb table lists in-frame clones only, not all of them. The sample shows around 45,000 clones, about 95% of them seen only once. The material was PBMCs, obtained roughly 51 weeks after intestinal transplant. These receptors all come from a human patient who received an intestinal transplant, so some T cells may come from the graft donor.

The chain carries TRBV7-9 and TRBJ2-7; D call uncertain. The germline V gene has CDR1 SEHNR and CDR2 FQNEAQ (reference sequence). V lost 0 bases, J lost 0 bases, and 12 bases lay in between. This CDR3 is 16 amino acids long. CDR3 coding DNA: TGTGCCAGCAGCTTAGCCACGTCCCAACTCTCCTACGAGCAGTACTTC. Amino acids: CASSLATSQLSYEQYF.

This chain joins TRBV27 and TRBJ1-6; 7 bases match TRBD1. The ends lost 7 bases at V and 0 bases at J; junction bases unmatched: 12. Germline assignment: CDR1 MNHEY and CDR2 SMNVEV (reference sequence). The CDR3 runs to 18 residues. Here the CDR3 reads CASKTGFPRSSYNSPLHF. The CDR3 coding sequence is TGTGCCAGCAAGACAGGGTTCCCCAGGAGCTCCTATAATTCACCCCTCCACTTT.

The chain recombines TRBV27 with TRBJ1-1, with 9 bases lining up with TRBD1. Germline trimming cut 4 bases from V and 3 bases from J; bases unmatched to any gene: 0. The CDR3 extends over 13 amino acids. Germline V gene lookup returns CDR1 MNHEY and CDR2 SMNVEV (reference sequence). The CDR3 coding sequence is TGTGCCAGCAGTTGGGACAGGGACACTGAAGCTTTCTTT. This translates into CASSWDRDTEAFF.

V gene TRBV6-1 combines with J gene TRBJ1-6, with D maybe TRBD1 (5 bases). The V gene lost 5 bases and the J gene lost 7 bases, with 15 bases spanning the gap. CDR3 size: 15 residues. The germline gives CDR1 MNHNS, CDR2 SASEGT. The DNA for the CDR3 is TGTGCCAGCAGTTCCGGCCAGGGTGGCAATTCACCCCTCCACTTT. Its translation is CASSSGQGGNSPLHF.

This chain uses TRBV5-1 with TRBJ2-3; no clear D gene. The CDR3 runs 16 residues. Germline assignment: CDR1 SGHRS and CDR2 YFSETQ. With 7 bases removed from V and 1 base from J, the gap between germline ends came to 19 bases. The CDR3 here is CASSFRQAGGTDTQYF. CDR3 nucleotide sequence: TGCGCCAGCTCATTCCGGCAGGCCGGAGGCACAGATACGCAGTATTTT.

The chain is built from TRBV4-1 and TRBJ1-2, with D maybe TRBD1 (6 bases). Looked up from germline, CDR1 is MGHRA and CDR2 is YSYEKL. Between the trimmed V and J ends, which lost 1 base and 2 bases, there was a span of 14 bases. This CDR3 region has 16 residues. The CDR3 DNA follows: TGCGCCAGCAGCCAAGTAGGGGGGCCCAGGAACTATGGCTACACCTTC. This gives the protein CASSQVGGPRNYGYTF.

The chain carries TRBV5-1 and TRBJ2-1; D is uncertain. Trimming pared 4 bases from V and 5 bases from J, leaving 7 bases between. The germline CDR1 and CDR2 sequences are SGHRS and YFSETQ. This CDR3 has 12 amino acids. The CDR3 region is CASSPDDNEQFF. CDR3 bases: TGCGCCAGCAGCCCGGATGACAATGAGCAGTTCTTC.

This chain links TRBV19 with TRBJ2-3; D ambiguous. This CDR3 has 12 residues. Germline V lookup: CDR1 LNHDA, CDR2 SQIVND (reference sequence). Trimming removed 4 bases at V and 2 bases at J, with 4 bases between. CDR3 DNA sequence: TGTGCCAGTAGTAACCCCACAGATACGCAGTATTTT. Translated, it gives CASSNPTDTQYF.

The rearrangement links TRBV7-3 to TRBJ2-1, with 9 bases lining up with TRBD1. The germline V gene encodes CDR1 SGHTA and CDR2 FQGTGA. The CDR3 spans 16 residues. V lost 3 bases, J lost 3 bases, and 6 bases stayed unmatched. The CDR3 nucleotides read TGTGCCAGCAGCTTTGGGAGGACAGGGGTCTACAATGAGCAGTTCTTC. This sequence encodes CASSFGRTGVYNEQFF.

This chain links TRBV4-3 with TRBJ2-7; TRBD1 matches 7 bases. Losses at the gene ends were 2 bases for V and 2 bases for J; bases not matched to a gene: 6. Germline lookup yields CDR1 LGHNA and CDR2 YSLEER. The CDR3 extends over 15 amino acids. CDR3: CASSQLTGETYEQYF. CDR3 bases: TGCGCCAGCAGCCAACTAACAGGGGAGACCTACGAGCAGTACTTC.

The rearrangement uses TRBV27 and TRBJ2-3; D may be TRBD2 (5 bases). From germline, CDR1 is MNHEY and CDR2 SMNVEV (reference sequence). V was pared by 6 bases and J by 6 bases, with 19 bases between. The CDR3 is 15 amino acids. In nucleotides, the CDR3 is TGTGCCAGCAGGCGGTACTACCTAGGCGGGGATACGCAGTATTTT. Translation: CASRRYYLGGDTQYF.

V and J are TRBV5-5 and TRBJ2-7, with D tentatively TRBD1 or TRBD2 (6 bases each). Trimming cost V 4 bases and J 6 bases, with 20 bases left between them. Germline V gives CDR1 SGHKS, CDR2 YYEKEE (reference sequence). This CDR3 is built from 15 residues. The CDR3: CASSPTGTRGGEQYF. CDR3 DNA sequence: TGTGCCAGCAGCCCCACCGGGACAAGGGGAGGCGAGCAGTACTTC.

V is TRBV29-1 and J is TRBJ2-7; 7 bases match TRBD2. Per the germline V gene, CDR1 is SQVTM and CDR2 is ANQGSEA. This CDR3 is built from 16 residues. Trimming took 4 bases from V and 0 from J; bases not matched to a gene: 12. CDR3 in amino acids: CSVAGGSWSPSYEQYF. The CDR3 nucleotides read TGCAGCGTTGCGGGCGGGAGCTGGTCCCCCTCCTACGAGCAGTACTTC.

The CDR3 nucleotides are TGTGCCAGCTCACCGGCCCAATTAGATTATCAGCCCCAGCATTTT. As protein: CASSPAQLDYQPQHF. The rearrangement joins TRBV18 to TRBJ1-5; D is undetermined. The CDR3 is 15 residues long. V lost 3 bases to trimming and J lost 5 bases, with 14 bases between them. CDR1 and CDR2 from the germline V gene are KGHSH and LQKENI. The full variable domain, rest sourced from reference TRBV18 and TRBJ1-5, is NAGVMQNPRHLVRRRGQEARLRCSPMKGHSHVYWYRQLPEEGLKFMVYLQKENIIDESGMPKERFSAEFPKEGPSILRIQQVVRGDSAAYFCASSPAQLDYQPQHFGDGTRLSIL.

J is TRBJ1-2 and V is TRBV29-1; D is possibly TRBD1 (6 bases). The CDR3 loop spans 13 amino acids. V was pared by 3 bases and J by 8 bases, with 16 bases between. Germline CDR1 reads SQVTM; CDR2 reads ANQGSEA. The CDR3 spells CSVEEGGASGYTF. The CDR3 DNA reads TGCAGCGTTGAGGAGGGGGGGGCCTCGGGCTACACCTTC.

This rearrangement joins TRBV5-4 to TRBJ2-7; 7 bases line up with TRBD2. Germline V CDR1 and CDR2: SGHNT, YYREEE (reference sequence). The CDR3 has 14 amino acids. J was trimmed by 0 bases and V by 5 bases; bases with no gene match: 5. DNA for the CDR3: TGTGCCAGCAGTCGAGGACTAGACTCCTACGAGCAGTACTTC. Its translation is CASSRGLDSYEQYF.

This chain uses TRBV28 with TRBJ1-2; 9 nucleotides align to TRBD1. The CDR3 is 18 amino acids. Per the germline V gene, CDR1 is MDHEN and CDR2 is SYDVKM. The V and J ends lost 3 bases and 4 bases, in that order; junction bases with no gene match: 15. This CDR3 is CASSLGQGLRAPPYGYTF. In DNA, the CDR3 is TGTGCCAGCAGTTTGGGACAGGGACTAAGGGCGCCGCCCTATGGCTACACCTTC.

Note on this clone: Other DNA sequences in the sample encode the same CDR3. The gene calls are TRBV9 and TRBJ1-1, with D maybe TRBD1 (6 bases). Looked up from germline, CDR1 is SGDLS and CDR2 is YYNGEE. V gave up 0 bases and J gave up 4 bases, with 7 bases separating them. The CDR3 contains 13 residues. CDR3 region: CASSVGRGTEAFF. The CDR3 region has the DNA TGTGCCAGCAGCGTAGGCAGGGGCACTGAAGCTTTCTTT.

The rearrangement links TRBV6-5 to TRBJ2-2; 8 positions agree with TRBD2. With V trimmed by 6 bases and J by 4 bases, 7 bases remained unmatched. The length of the CDR3 is 15 residues. Germline V lookup: CDR1 MNHEY, CDR2 SVGAGI. CDR3 region: CASRRGLDVTGELFF. CDR3 nucleotide sequence: TGTGCCAGCAGGAGGGGACTAGATGTCACCGGGGAGCTGTTTTTT.

This clone showed up just a few times. The chain carries TRBV13 and TRBJ2-3; the D gene is possibly TRBD1 (6 bases). This CDR3 is built from 15 residues. V was clipped by 2 bases and J by 0 bases, with 9 bases between them. CDR1 is PRHDT and CDR2 is FYEKMQ in the germline V gene (reference sequence). CDR3 coding DNA: TGTGCCAGCAGCTTATTCAGGGGCAGCACAGATACGCAGTATTTT. Protein sequence: CASSLFRGSTDTQYF.